This TCR beta chain was observed in a study of T cells after yellow fever vaccination. Overall study results and limits: Sorted repertoires could include abundant contaminating clonotypes from bulk cells. Booster samples showed a return of most primary-vaccination clones (about 97% CD4, around 85% CD8).

For TCR, cDNA came from 5'RACE template switching, which added a universal primer site and UMIs. MiXCR, run by TCRdb on the 5' RACE reads, gives a single entry per CDR3 protein. The table lists some 250,000 distinct CDR3 sequences, more than 3.5% of them singletons, with about 20% in the top ten. CDR3 length equals 14 residues. Losses at the gene ends were 3 bases for V and 5 bases for J; bases not matched to a gene: 5. CDR1 is SGHRS and CDR2 is YFSETQ in the germline V gene. This clonotype has ten or more counts. Its target is unknown. V and J are TRBV5-1 and TRBJ2-3, with 8 positions matching TRBD2. The specimen was PBMCs, collected 15 days after the yellow fever booster vaccination. The sequence was obtained from a man aged 18 to 30 who received the YFV17D yellow fever vaccine. CDR3 DNA: TGCGCCAGCAGCTCGACTAGCGATGGAGATACGCAGTATTTT. Its translation: CASSSTSDGDTQYF.